A selection of T cell receptor beta chains follows, all from one sample in a study of OX40 agonist ivuxolimab in advanced cancers. Assay used: immunoSEQ multiplex PCR; TCRdb lists only in-frame clones, some missing. The table lists around 67,000 clones, nearly 90% of them singletons. The material sequenced was CD4+ or CD8+ T cells sorted from blood, taken in a trial of the OX40 agonist ivuxolimab. All receptors derive from an adult with an advanced solid tumor such as melanoma, head and neck, liver or kidney cancer. Each CDR3 is given with its conserved first and last residue. The D gene is left open where the match is weak. Rows may omit the clone size; those that give it use once, few, many or a size class.

-,TRBJ1-1,11,TRBV15,-,CATSVNTEAFF,TGTGCCACCAGCGTGAACACTGAAGCTTTCTTT
-,TRBJ2-6,16,TRBV5-1,-,CASSLDGQSGANVLTF,TGCGCCAGCAGCTTGGATGGACAGTCTGGGGCCAACGTCCTGACTTTC
-,TRBJ2-3,15,TRBV30,-,CAWSEGAPRQDTQYF,TGTGCCTGGAGCGAGGGTGCCCCACGGCAAGATACGCAGTATTTT
-,TRBJ1-6,13,TRBV11-3,-,CASSPALGSPLHF,TGTGCCAGCAGCCCGGCTCTGGGTTCACCCCTCCACTTT
TRBD1,TRBJ1-6,15,TRBV27,-,CASSLLGQGNSPLHF,TGTGCCAGCAGTTTATTAGGACAGGGGAATTCACCCCTCCACTTT
-,TRBJ2-7,15,TRBV14,-,CASSRGTGSSYEQYF,TGTGCCAGCAGCCGCGGGACGGGTAGCTCCTACGAGCAGTACTTC
-,TRBJ1-2,14,TRBV9,-,CASSPRTGGYGYTF,TGTGCCAGCAGCCCTAGGACGGGGGGCTATGGCTACACCTTC
TRBD1,TRBJ2-1,13,TRBV2,-,CASSDRTGERGFF,TGTGCCAGCAGTGATCGCACAGGGGAAAGGGGGTTCTTC
-,TRBJ1-6,12,TRBV9,-,CASSVGGDTLHF,TGTGCCAGCAGCGTAGGCGGGGATACCCTCCACTTT
-,TRBJ1-1,12,TRBV18,once,CASSRTGTEAFF,TGTGCCAGCTCTCGAACAGGCACTGAAGCTTTCTTT
-,TRBJ2-7,14,TRBV6-1,-,CASSVGVVDYEQYF,TGTGCCAGCTCGGTAGGTGTAGTGGACTACGAGCAGTACTTC
-,TRBJ1-1,13,TRBV10-3,-,CAISERGGTEAFF,TGTGCCATCAGTGAACGGGGTGGCACTGAAGCTTTCTTT
TRBD1,TRBJ1-3,16,TRBV19,-,CASRTGGPSPGNTIYF,TGTGCCAGTAGAACAGGGGGACCTTCTCCTGGAAACACCATATATTTT
-,TRBJ1-6,12,TRBV30,-,CAWTYGNSPLHF,TGTGCCTGGACGTACGGCAATTCACCCCTCCACTTT
-,TRBJ2-2,12,TRBV7-9,-,CASSHETGELFF,TGTGCCAGCAGCCATGAGACCGGGGAGCTGTTTTTT
TRBD1,TRBJ1-2,13,TRBV28,-,CASGTGTGLGYTF,TGTGCCAGCGGCACCGGGACAGGGTTGGGCTACACCTTC
TRBD2,TRBJ2-1,16,TRBV5-1,-,CASSLGAGGPMGEQFF,TGCGCCAGCAGCTTGGGGGCGGGGGGCCCAATGGGTGAGCAGTTCTTC
TRBD1,TRBJ1-1,16,TRBV6-1,-,CASSEATTGVNTEAFF,TGTGCCAGCAGTGAAGCAACGACAGGGGTGAACACTGAAGCTTTCTTT
-,TRBJ2-3,15,TRBV11-2,-,CASSLGGDSTDTQYF,TGTGCCAGCAGCTTAGGCGGGGACAGCACAGATACGCAGTATTTT
-,TRBJ2-7,13,TRBV15,-,CATSREVGREQYF,TGTGCCACCAGCAGAGAGGTGGGGCGTGAGCAGTACTTC
TRBD2,TRBJ2-3,15,TRBV5-4,-,CASSSGAGGVYTQYF,TGTGCCAGCAGCTCTGGGGCGGGGGGAGTATATACGCAGTATTTT
-,TRBJ1-3,19,TRBV4-1,-,CASSQTEFLRTVEGNTIYF,TGCGCCAGCAGCCAAACCGAGTTCCTGAGGACGGTCGAAGGAAACACCATATATTTT
-,TRBJ1-1,11,TRBV20-1,-,CSAFLHTEAFF,TGCAGCGCCTTCCTCCACACTGAAGCTTTCTTT
TRBD1,TRBJ1-2,15,TRBV7-2,-,CASSPQGGSTYGYTF,TGTGCCAGCAGCCCCCAGGGGGGCTCAACCTATGGCTACACCTTC
-,TRBJ1-5,13,TRBV7-2,-,CASSPRGNQPRHF,TGTGCCAGCAGCCCCCGCGGCAATCAGCCCCGGCATTTT
-,TRBJ1-5,13,TRBV28,once,CASSRPGNQPQHF,TGTGCCAGCAGCCGTCCTGGAAATCAGCCCCAGCATTTT
-,TRBJ2-2,13,TRBV19,once,CASLWANTGELFF,TGTGCCAGCCTCTGGGCGAACACCGGGGAGCTGTTTTTT
TRBD1,TRBJ2-4,15,TRBV30,-,CAWSLTGTGSAIQYF,TGTGCCTGGAGTCTGACCGGGACAGGGAGCGCCATTCAGTACTTC
-,TRBJ2-1,15,TRBV4-1,-,CASSQVPGPYNEQFF,TGCGCCAGCAGCCAAGTTCCGGGGCCCTACAATGAGCAGTTCTTC
-,TRBJ1-5,13,TRBV9,-,CASGDGSNQPQHF,TGTGCCAGCGGAGACGGTAGCAATCAGCCCCAGCATTTT
-,TRBJ2-1,16,TRBV23-1,-,CASSRAQGGTYNEQFF,TGCGCCAGCAGCCGCGCTCAGGGGGGAACCTACAATGAGCAGTTCTTC
-,TRBJ2-2,16,TRBV7-2,-,CASNKPPGQNTGELFF,TGTGCCAGCAACAAACCGCCGGGACAGAACACCGGGGAGCTGTTTTTT
TRBD2,TRBJ2-4,18,TRBV10-3,-,CAISEDDLAGGAKNIQYF,TGTGCCATCAGTGAGGATGATCTAGCGGGAGGAGCCAAAAACATTCAGTACTTC
-,TRBJ2-7,16,TRBV6-5,once,CASSYSPRSPSYEQYF,TGTGCCAGCAGTTACTCCCCACGATCACCATCCTACGAGCAGTACTTC
-,TRBJ2-7,14,TRBV5-1,-,CASSLAPDNYEQYF,TGCGCCAGCAGCTTGGCCCCGGATAACTACGAGCAGTACTTC